The 7 T cell receptor beta chains listed next were all sequenced from one sample in a study of human T cells and chemical hapten exposure. Time point in this sample: patch test 2, 6 weeks after DPC sensitization. This sample's treatment: therapeutic diphenylcyclopropenone sensitization with weekly scalp DPC. TCRdb re-derived calls from the RACE reads in MiXCR, one entry per CDR3 protein. Of approximately 350,000 distinct CDR3 sequences detected, just under 6.5% appear once; the ten largest clones hold approximately 5.4%. The sample here was whole blood, taken in connection with sensitization to the hapten diphenylcyclopropenone (DPC). The receptor source for this set is a woman aged 18-35 years with alopecia areata. Some clones in this sample may be carry-over from other donors' samples.

The J gene is TRBJ2-5, the V gene TRBV7-9; D not resolved. The V and J ends lost 1 base and 2 bases respectively, with 11 bases between them. The CDR3 runs to 15 residues. CDR1 and CDR2 from the germline V gene are SEHNR and FQNEAQ (reference sequence). CDR3 sequence (DNA): TGTGCCAGCAGCTTAGGAATAGCCGGACAAGAGACCCAGTACTTC. Its protein product is CASSLGIAGQETQYF. The full variable domain, rest sourced from reference TRBV7-9 and TRBJ2-5, is DTGVSQNPRHKITKRGQNVTFRCDPISEHNRLYWYRQTLGQGPEFLTYFQNEAQLEKSRLLSDRFSAERPKGSFSTLEIQRTEQGDSAMYLCASSLGIAGQETQYFGPGTRLLVL.

The chain employs TRBV6-2 or TRBV6-3 and TRBJ1-4; no definite D call. Per the germline V gene, CDR1 is MNHEY and CDR2 is SVGEGT. V shed 3 bases and J shed 8 bases, with 16 bases lying between them. The CDR3 length is 15 residues. In nucleotides, the CDR3 is TGTGCCAGCAGTTATTCAGCCAGACCGCAGGAAAAACTGTTTTTT. It codes for CASSYSARPQEKLFF.

J is TRBJ2-5 and V is TRBV18; 9 nucleotides line up with TRBD2. V gave up 1 base and J gave up 7 bases; unmatched junction bases: 7. CDR3 size: 15 residues. The germline V gene has CDR1 KGHSH and CDR2 LQKENI. The CDR3 loop reads CASSPLASGERTQYF. The CDR3 nucleotides are TGTGCCAGCTCACCACTGGCTAGCGGGGAAAGGACCCAGTACTTC.

This clonotype was counted a few times. The chain is built from TRBV14 and TRBJ1-2, with 7 bases aligning to TRBD1. In germline, CDR1 is SGHDN, CDR2 FVKESK. The CDR3 extends over 13 amino acids. V lost 9 bases and J lost 3; bases outside the gene matches: 7. CDR3 sequence (DNA): TGTGCCAGGGTTCACAGGGGCGACTATGGCTACACCTTC. Amino acid sequence: CARVHRGDYGYTF.

This clonotype was found a few times. The chain has TRBV7-6 and TRBJ2-7, with D possibly matching TRBD2 (6 bases). The CDR3 covers 16 residues. Germline-derived CDR1 and CDR2 are SGHVS and FNYEAQ. V was clipped by 5 bases and J by 1 base, with 18 bases between them. This CDR3 is CASSPGESGTSYEQYF. The CDR3 DNA reads TGTGCCAGCAGCCCCGGGGAGTCAGGGACTTCCTACGAGCAGTACTTC.

This clonotype was seen repeatedly, ten times or more. This sequence joins TRBV6-2 or TRBV6-3 and TRBJ1-2; D not resolved. The CDR3 contains 13 residues. Germline V lookup: CDR1 MNHEY, CDR2 SVGEGT. The V end was cut by 0 bases, the J end by 8 bases, with 10 bases between. CDR3 sequence reads: CASSYSSFAGYTF. In nucleotides, the CDR3 is TGTGCCAGCAGTTACTCGTCGTTCGCCGGCTACACCTTC.

This clonotype appeared a few times. V and J are TRBV9 and TRBJ1-6; no definite D call. The CDR3 extends over 18 amino acids. V lost 0 bases, J lost 5 bases, and 18 bases lay in between. The germline V gene encodes CDR1 SGDLS and CDR2 YYNGEE. The CDR3 here is CASSVATTASGHNSPLHF. The CDR3 DNA is TGTGCCAGCAGCGTAGCTACGACGGCTTCTGGGCATAATTCACCCCTCCACTTT.